Below, 23 T cell receptor beta chains from the same sample are listed, as sequenced in a study of blood T cell repertoires in COVID-19. Data came from immunoSEQ multiplex PCR; TCRdb stores just in-frame clones and leaves some out. The table has hundreds of thousands of clones, 83% seen once. Input material: peripheral blood. The receptors shown here come from a woman aged 35 to 49 with active or convalescent COVID-19.

In DNA form, the CDR3 reads TGTGCCACCAGTGATCTGGGTGGAAGGCAGGAGGTGCTTAACTATGGCTACACCTTC. Protein sequence: CATSDLGGRQEVLNYGYTF. J is TRBJ1-2 and V is TRBV24-1; D is ambiguous. Between the trimmed V and J ends, which lost 3 bases and 1 base, there was a span of 23 bases. Germline CDR1 KGHDR, CDR2 SFDVKD. There are 19 residues in the CDR3.

This chain joins TRBV13 and TRBJ2-1; the match to TRBD1 covers 8 bases. There are 16 residues in the CDR3. V shed 5 bases, J shed 0 bases, and the junction held 6 bases outside the gene matches. Per the germline V gene, CDR1 is PRHDT and CDR2 is FYEKMQ (reference sequence). This CDR3 is CASSPRQGSSYNEQFF. Here the CDR3 DNA reads TGTGCCAGCAGCCCCAGACAGGGGAGCTCCTACAATGAGCAGTTCTTC.

The rearrangement joins TRBV5-5 to TRBJ2-7, with 7 positions matching TRBD2. Germline values: CDR1 SGHKS, CDR2 YYEKEE (reference sequence). This CDR3 region has 14 residues. Trimming took 8 bases from V and 2 from J; bases not matched to a gene: 10. CDR3 sequence reads: CASLGGTSTYEQYF. The CDR3 nucleotides are TGTGCCAGTCTCGGGGGGACCTCCACCTACGAGCAGTACTTC. Full variable domain (remainder filled in from reference TRBV5-5 and TRBJ2-7): DAGVTQSPTHLIKTRGQQVTLRCSPISGHKSVSWYQQVLGQGPQFIFQYYEKEERGRGNFPDRFSARQFPNYSSELNVNALLLGDSALYLCASLGGTSTYEQYFGPGTRLTVT.

The table lists this clone with a few counts. The gene calls are TRBV29-1 and TRBJ2-3; 8 bases are shared with TRBD2. The CDR3 extends over 14 amino acids. CDR1 is SQVTM, CDR2 ANQGSEA, per germline. V lost 3 bases and J lost 3; bases outside the gene matches: 5. The CDR3 loop is CSVEVAGITDTQYF. For the CDR3, the DNA is TGCAGCGTTGAGGTAGCGGGAATAACAGATACGCAGTATTTT.

The chain links TRBV11-3 to TRBJ1-6; D unresolved. Trimming pared 5 bases from V and 11 bases from J, leaving 10 bases between. Germline CDR1 and CDR2: SGHNT and YENEEA. The CDR3 loop spans 12 amino acids. For the CDR3, the DNA is TGTGCCAGCAGCCCCGGGGTAGCACCCCTCCACTTT. This translates into CASSPGVAPLHF.

The genes are TRBV6-5 and TRBJ2-2; TRBD2 matches 9 bases. Germline CDR1 is MNHEY and CDR2 is SVGAGI. V lost 6 bases, J lost 3 bases, and 2 bases stayed unmatched. The CDR3 spans 14 residues. The CDR3 DNA is TGTGCCAGCAGAAGCGGGAGGTACACCGGGGAGCTGTTTTTT. Translation gives CASRSGRYTGELFF.

The chain recombines TRBV7-9 with TRBJ1-4, with D possibly TRBD1 on 6 matching bases. The CDR3 is made up of 15 amino acids. V gave up 1 base and J gave up 8 bases, with 14 bases separating them. Germline V gene lookup returns CDR1 SEHNR and CDR2 FQNEAQ (reference sequence). The CDR3 sequence: CASSLVTGREEKLFF. CDR3 in DNA: TGTGCCAGCAGCTTAGTTACAGGGAGGGAGGAAAAACTGTTTTTT.

V gene TRBV6-6 combines with J gene TRBJ2-7; 9 bases fit TRBD1. The CDR3 sequence is 14 residues long. With V trimmed by 6 bases and J by 5 bases, 8 bases remained unmatched. CDR1 and CDR2 (germline): MNHNY, SVGAGI (reference sequence). The CDR3 here is CASSRRDRADEQYF. The CDR3 nucleotides are TGTGCCAGCAGCCGCCGGGACAGGGCCGACGAGCAGTACTTC.

The chain links TRBV5-8 to TRBJ1-1; tentative D call: TRBD1 (6 bases). The V and J ends lost 4 bases and 6 bases respectively, with 16 bases between them. Germline V gene sequence: CDR1 SGHTS, CDR2 YDEGEE. The CDR3 totals 14 residues. CDR3 sequence: CASSPGRGGAEAFF. DNA of the CDR3: TGTGCCAGCAGCCCCGGGCGGGGGGGCGCTGAAGCTTTCTTT. Using reference TRBV5-8 and TRBJ1-1 for the parts outside the CDR3, the full variable domain is EAGVTQSPTHLIKTRGQQATLRCSPISGHTSVYWYQQALGLGLQFLLWYDEGEERNRGNFPPRFSGRQFPNYSSELNVNALELEDSALYLCASSPGRGGAEAFFGQGTRLTVV.

The CDR3 protein is CASSTSFHEQYF. DNA for the CDR3: TGTGCCAGCAGCACTAGCTTCCACGAGCAGTACTTC. This chain connects TRBV7-9 to TRBJ2-7, with D perhaps matching TRBD2 (6 bases). The CDR3 consists of 12 residues. Germline CDR1 is SEHNR and CDR2 is FQNEAQ (reference sequence). V was clipped by 5 bases and J by 5 bases, with 10 bases between them.

This chain links TRBV5-1 with TRBJ1-5, with no clear D. CDR1 is SGHRS and CDR2 is YFSETQ in the germline V gene. With 1 base removed from V and 0 bases from J, the gap between germline ends came to 8 bases. The CDR3 sequence is 15 residues long. CDR3 sequence reads: CASSLYGNSNQPQHF. The CDR3, as DNA: TGCGCCAGCAGCTTGTACGGGAATAGCAATCAGCCCCAGCATTTT.

The DNA of the CDR3 is TGTGCCAGTAGCGGATCCAGGAACTCACCCCTCCACTTT. It specifies CASSGSRNSPLHF. This rearrangement joins TRBV19 to TRBJ1-6, with D unclear. The ends were cut back, 6 bases at V and 10 bases at J, with 13 bases in the middle. The CDR3 length is 13 residues. CDR1 and CDR2 from the germline V gene are LNHDA and SQIVND (reference sequence).

As for this clone: This sample includes further DNA sequences coding for the same CDR3. The genes are TRBV27 and TRBJ1-5; D unclear. The CDR3 extends over 14 amino acids. Trimming took 2 bases from V and 0 from J, leaving 5 bases between them. The germline gives CDR1 MNHEY, CDR2 SMNVEV (reference sequence). The CDR3 loop is CASSLRGSNQPQHF. The CDR3, as DNA: TGTGCCAGCAGTTTACGGGGTAGCAATCAGCCCCAGCATTTT.

CDR3 DNA sequence: TGTGCCACCAGCAGAGGGAGTTCGGGAGAGGGGGCCGATGAGCAGTTCTTC. This translates into CATSRGSSGEGADEQFF. The chain employs TRBV15 and TRBJ2-1, with TRBD1 as a possible D gene (7 bases). The CDR3 has 17 amino acids. Trimming pared 1 base from V and 8 bases from J, leaving 21 bases between. The germline CDR1 and CDR2 sequences are LNHNV and YYDKDF (reference sequence).

V gene TRBV30 combines with J gene TRBJ1-4; 9 positions match TRBD1. CDR3 length: 14 residues. CDR1 and CDR2 from the germline V gene are GTSNPN and SVGIG (reference sequence). The junction had 7 bases not matched to a gene; V was cut back by 6 bases and J by 5 bases. The CDR3 nucleotides are TGTGCCTGTACAGGGGGCGCTGGGAATGAAAAACTGTTTTTT. This codes for CACTGGAGNEKLFF.

CDR3 protein: CASSAPGQGANYGYTF. The CDR3 DNA sequence: TGTGCCAGCTCAGCCCCGGGACAGGGGGCTAACTATGGCTACACCTTC. This chain links TRBV18 with TRBJ1-2; 11 bases map to TRBD1. Trimming at V came to 5 bases and at J to 0 bases, leaving 5 bases not matched to a gene. There are 16 residues in the CDR3. The V gene's germline CDR1 is KGHSH and CDR2 LQKENI.

CDR3 bases: TGTGCCAGCAGTCCCCAGACAGCAAACTATGGCTACACCTTC. The encoded protein is CASSPQTANYGYTF. The rearrangement links TRBV6-5 to TRBJ1-2, with D perhaps TRBD1 (5 bases). Germline CDR1 and CDR2: MNHEY and SVGAGI. This CDR3 is 14 amino acids long. The ends were cut back, 5 bases at V and 2 bases at J, with 12 bases in the middle.

The V and J genes are TRBV25-1 and TRBJ1-1; 11 nucleotides line up with TRBD1. CDR3 length: 15 residues. After removal of 7 bases from V and 2 bases from J, the junction contained 6 bases not matched to a gene. Per the germline V gene, CDR1 is MGHDK and CDR2 is SYGVNS. The CDR3 coding sequence is TGTGCCAGCACCCCGGACAGGGGGCTCAACACTGAAGCTTTCTTT. Protein product: CASTPDRGLNTEAFF.

The chain combines TRBV3-1 (or the pseudogene TRBV3-2) with TRBJ2-5; TRBD2 matches at 9 bases. This CDR3 comprises 16 residues. Trimming at V came to 0 bases and at J to 4 bases, leaving 6 bases not matched to a gene. Looked up from germline, CDR1 is LGHDT and CDR2 is YNNKEL (reference sequence). Written as DNA, the CDR3 is TGTGCCAGCAGCCAAGATGGGACGGGACTAGCAGAGACCCAGTACTTC. This gives the protein CASSQDGTGLAETQYF.

This chain uses TRBV30 with TRBJ1-6; D unclear. CDR1 and CDR2 (germline): GTSNPN, SVGIG (reference sequence). V was pared by 2 bases and J by 9 bases, with 11 bases between. This CDR3 has 13 residues. CDR3 DNA: TGTGCCTGGAGTCATCCAGGCCCTTCACCCCTCCACTTT. It translates to CAWSHPGPSPLHF.

The J gene is TRBJ1-2, the V gene TRBV28, with TRBD1 matching over 8 bases. This CDR3 has 12 amino acids. Germline CDR1 and CDR2: MDHEN and SYDVKM. The junction had 4 bases not matched to a gene; V was cut back by 5 bases and J by 8 bases. The DNA for the CDR3 is TGTGCCAGCAGTCTGGGGACAGGCGGCTACACCTTC. It specifies CASSLGTGGYTF.

There are a few counts of this clone. V gene TRBV2 combines with J gene TRBJ1-1, with unresolved D. Trimming shortened V by 6 bases and J by 0 bases, and 11 bases separated the two germline ends. The germline V gene encodes CDR1 SNHLY and CDR2 FYNNEI. This CDR3 spans 14 amino acids. In DNA, the CDR3 is TGTGCCAGCAGCTTAAACCAGATGAACACTGAAGCTTTCTTT. Its protein is CASSLNQMNTEAFF.

The J gene is TRBJ2-7, the V gene TRBV5-1, with 9 bases matching TRBD1. Germline lookup yields CDR1 SGHRS and CDR2 YFSETQ. The CDR3 is 17 amino acids. The V segment lost 0 bases and the J segment 5 bases; nucleotides outside the gene matches: 12. CDR3 coding DNA: TGCGCCAGCAGCTTGGCCGGGACAGGGTATAAGAATCACGAGCAGTACTTC. Amino acids: CASSLAGTGYKNHEQYF.